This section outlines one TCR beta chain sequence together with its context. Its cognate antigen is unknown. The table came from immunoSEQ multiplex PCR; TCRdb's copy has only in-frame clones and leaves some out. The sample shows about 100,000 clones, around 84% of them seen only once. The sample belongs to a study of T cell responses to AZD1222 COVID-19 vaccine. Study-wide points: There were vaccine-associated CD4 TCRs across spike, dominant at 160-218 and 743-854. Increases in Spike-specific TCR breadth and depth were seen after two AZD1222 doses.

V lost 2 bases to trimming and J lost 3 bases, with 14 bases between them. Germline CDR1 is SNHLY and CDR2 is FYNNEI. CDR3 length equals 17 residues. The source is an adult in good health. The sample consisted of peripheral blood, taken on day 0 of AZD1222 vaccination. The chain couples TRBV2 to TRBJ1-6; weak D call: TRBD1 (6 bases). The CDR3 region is CASSEYKDSIYNSPLHF. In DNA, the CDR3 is TGTGCCAGCAGTGAATATAAGGACAGCATCTATAATTCACCCCTCCACTTT.